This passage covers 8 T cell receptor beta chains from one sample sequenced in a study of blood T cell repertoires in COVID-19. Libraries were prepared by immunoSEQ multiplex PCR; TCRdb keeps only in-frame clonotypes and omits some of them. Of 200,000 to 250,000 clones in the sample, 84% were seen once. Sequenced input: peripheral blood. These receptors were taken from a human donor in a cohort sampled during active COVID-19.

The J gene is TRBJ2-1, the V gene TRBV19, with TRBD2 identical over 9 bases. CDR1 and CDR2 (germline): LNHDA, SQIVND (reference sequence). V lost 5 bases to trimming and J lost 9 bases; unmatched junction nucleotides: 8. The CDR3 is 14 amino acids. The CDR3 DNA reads TGTGCCAGTAGTTCTAGTAGCGGGAGCATTGAGCAGTTCTTC. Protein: CASSSSSGSIEQFF.

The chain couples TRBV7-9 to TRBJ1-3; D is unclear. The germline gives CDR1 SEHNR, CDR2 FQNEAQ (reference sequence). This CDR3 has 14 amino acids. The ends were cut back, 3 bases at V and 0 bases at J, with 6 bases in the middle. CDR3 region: CASSFPSSGNTIYF. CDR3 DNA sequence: TGTGCCAGCAGCTTTCCCTCCTCTGGAAACACCATATATTTT.

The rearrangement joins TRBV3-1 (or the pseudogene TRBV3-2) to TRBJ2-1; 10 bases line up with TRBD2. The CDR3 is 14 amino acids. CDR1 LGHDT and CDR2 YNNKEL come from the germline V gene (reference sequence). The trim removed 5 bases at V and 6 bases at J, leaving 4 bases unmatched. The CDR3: CASSNSGRANEQFF. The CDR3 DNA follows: TGTGCCAGCAGCAACAGCGGGAGGGCCAATGAGCAGTTCTTC.

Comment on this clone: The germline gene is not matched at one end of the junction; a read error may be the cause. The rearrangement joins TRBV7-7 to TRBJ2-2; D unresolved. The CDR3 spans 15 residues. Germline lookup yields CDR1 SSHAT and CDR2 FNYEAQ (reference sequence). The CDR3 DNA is TGTGCTAGCAGCTCTACCTCTCATGGGCCACGGGAGCTGTTTTTT. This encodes CASSSTSHGPRELFF.

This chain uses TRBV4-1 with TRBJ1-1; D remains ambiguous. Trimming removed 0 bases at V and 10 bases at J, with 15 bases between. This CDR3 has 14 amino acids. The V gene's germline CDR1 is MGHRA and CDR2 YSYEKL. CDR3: CASSQDLTLPVAFF. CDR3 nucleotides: TGCGCCAGCAGCCAAGATCTAACGCTTCCTGTAGCTTTCTTT.

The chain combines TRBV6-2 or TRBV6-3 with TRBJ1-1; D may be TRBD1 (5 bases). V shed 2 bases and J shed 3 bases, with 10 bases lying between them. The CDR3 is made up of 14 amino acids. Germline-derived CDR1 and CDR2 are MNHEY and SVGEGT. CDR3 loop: CASSYLSTDTEAFF. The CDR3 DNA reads TGTGCCAGCAGTTACCTCTCGACAGACACTGAAGCTTTCTTT.

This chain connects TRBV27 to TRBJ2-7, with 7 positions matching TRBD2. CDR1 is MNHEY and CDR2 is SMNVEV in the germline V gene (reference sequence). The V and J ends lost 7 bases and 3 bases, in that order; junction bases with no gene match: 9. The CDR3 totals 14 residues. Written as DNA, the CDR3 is TGTGCCAGCACCCATAGGGACTACTACTACGAGCAGTACTTC. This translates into CASTHRDYYYEQYF.

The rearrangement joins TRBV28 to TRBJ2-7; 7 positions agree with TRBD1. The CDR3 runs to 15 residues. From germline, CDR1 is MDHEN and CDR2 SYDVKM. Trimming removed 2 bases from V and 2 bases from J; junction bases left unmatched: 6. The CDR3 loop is CASSLNYGQAYEQYF. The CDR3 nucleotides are TGTGCCAGCAGTTTAAATTACGGACAGGCCTACGAGCAGTACTTC.